The source of this T cell receptor (beta chain) is a study of blood T cell repertoires in COVID-19. Study information: PBMCs, B-cell-depleted T cells, or T cells provided the cDNA or gDNA that made up the material.

V gave up 6 bases and J gave up 8 bases, with 7 bases separating them. The CDR3 contains 10 residues. CDR1 and CDR2 from the germline V gene are SQVTM and ANQGSEA. In the authors' methods: Reference gene primer amplification in the assay estimated nucleated cell counts. Sequencing used immunoSEQ multiplex PCR; TCRdb keeps in-frame clones, though not all of them. The DNA gave D and trimming, while V, J and clone size come from that table. This sample carries tens of thousands of clones, roughly 90% of them seen once, and the ten largest clones take approximately 4%. Sequencing used peripheral blood. The clonotype originates from a human donor in a cohort sampled during active COVID-19. This chain connects TRBV29-1 to TRBJ2-2, with a weak D call TRBD2 (5 bases). CDR3 amino acids: CSVLGGELFF. CDR3 DNA sequence: TGCAGCGTACTAGGTGGGGAGCTGTTTTTT.